The TCR beta chain described here comes from a study of blood T cells in healthy people across ages. Study observations and caveats: Unknown CMV status may confound age-related changes in expanded clones.

The sample, 7.5 to 10 milliliters of peripheral blood, was drawn from each donor. Isolated per sample were at least 7 million PBMCs. No fewer than 5.5 micrograms of total RNA were isolated from every sample. The V gene end was trimmed by 6 bases and the J gene end by 3 bases; junction bases not matched to a gene: 8. In germline, CDR1 is MNHEY, CDR2 SVGEGT. The CDR3 extends over 16 amino acids. This clonotype was seen more than once but under ten times. Its target is unknown. The use of a sample-barcoded 5' primer and a J-beta primer mix characterized a second PCR of roughly 6 to 11 cycles. Using its own MiXCR run on the 5' RACE reads, TCRdb lists one record per CDR3 protein. The sample yields under 2 million distinct CDR3 sequences, roughly a third seen once.

The chain has TRBV6-2 or TRBV6-3 and TRBJ2-3, with 11 bases aligning to TRBD2. The TCR comes from a young woman in good health. Sequencing was performed on blood. In DNA, the CDR3 is TGTGCCAGCAGATTAGCGGGAGGGCCGGGGACAGATACGCAGTATTTT. It translates to CASRLAGGPGTDTQYF.